This passage covers 27 T cell receptor beta chains from one sample sequenced in a study of identical twins. Each CDR3 protein is one row after TCRdb ran MiXCR on the 5' RACE reads. The table lists 400,000 to 550,000 distinct CDR3 sequences, roughly 26% of them singletons, with around 3% in the top ten. This sample also belongs to another study, concerning T cells expressing NK-cell markers.

Material for sequencing was CD4+ T cells sorted from blood. All receptors come from a woman in her late teens or twenties in good health.

The chain uses TRBV20-1 and TRBJ2-4; D gene uncertain. Germline CDR1 DFQATT, CDR2 SNEGSKA (reference sequence). The CDR3 spans 14 residues. Trimming pared 5 bases from V and 1 base from J, leaving 12 bases between. This CDR3 is CSAPAYGAKNIQYF. CDR3 DNA sequence: TGCAGTGCTCCAGCCTACGGGGCCAAAAACATTCAGTACTTC.

The J gene is TRBJ2-2, the V gene TRBV29-1; D unclear. From germline, CDR1 is SQVTM and CDR2 ANQGSEA. The V end was cut by 7 bases, the J end by 0 bases, with 9 bases between. CDR3 size: 13 residues. CDR3 sequence: CSGGDANTGELFF. The CDR3 nucleotides read TGCAGCGGCGGAGACGCGAACACCGGGGAGCTGTTTTTT.

The chain joins TRBV5-1 to TRBJ2-1; D could derive from TRBD1 or TRBD2 (5 bases each). V was clipped by 2 bases and J by 8 bases, with 14 bases between them. The CDR3 is 14 residues long. Germline V CDR1 and CDR2: SGHRS, YFSETQ. The CDR3 DNA reads TGCGCCAGCAGCTTACCCTCCCGGGGCGATGAGCAGTTCTTC. Translation: CASSLPSRGDEQFF.

The V and J genes are TRBV5-1 and TRBJ1-1; D unclear. Germline V gives CDR1 SGHRS, CDR2 YFSETQ. V shed 1 base and J shed 4 bases, with 14 bases lying between them. The CDR3 covers 15 residues. In DNA form, the CDR3 reads TGCGCCAGCAGCTTGAGGACGGCGACGGGCACTGAAGCTTTCTTT. It translates to CASSLRTATGTEAFF.

This clonotype has just a few counts. The chain joins TRBV2 to TRBJ2-2, with D hard to call. Trimming stripped 5 bases from V and 5 bases from J, with 9 bases between. This CDR3 contains 13 residues. Germline CDR1 and CDR2: SNHLY and FYNNEI. The CDR3 protein is CASSRMSTGELFF. DNA for the CDR3: TGTGCCAGCAGTCGAATGAGTACCGGGGAGCTGTTTTTT.

This clonotype was detected only a few times. The chain couples TRBV2 to TRBJ2-4; possibly TRBD2 for D (5 bases). Trimming left V 5 bases short and J 5 bases short, with 10 bases between. CDR3 length: 13 amino acids. Germline V CDR1 and CDR2: SNHLY, FYNNEI. CDR3 amino acids: CASSLRVQNIQYF. The CDR3 DNA reads TGTGCCAGCAGTCTGCGGGTGCAAAACATTCAGTACTTC.

The chain couples TRBV6-1 to TRBJ2-5; 9 bases agree with TRBD2. The V gene's germline CDR1 is MNHNS and CDR2 SASEGT. V lost 8 bases and J lost 5; bases outside the gene matches: 9. The length of the CDR3 is 14 residues. In DNA, the CDR3 is TGTGCCAGCCGCCGGACTAGCGCCTGGGAGACCCAGTACTTC. This codes for CASRRTSAWETQYF.

This clonotype was observed a handful of times. The chain has TRBV10-2 and TRBJ2-1; perhaps D is TRBD1 or TRBD2 (7 bases each). CDR1 and CDR2 from the germline V gene are WSHSY and SAAADI. The CDR3 spans 16 residues. V lost 8 bases, J lost 12 bases, and 29 bases lay in between. The CDR3 DNA sequence: TGCGCCAGCGGTGGGCCAGGGGGGGTGCAATCGGTTTCGCAGTTCTTC. Amino acid sequence: CASGGPGGVQSVSQFF.

The chain is built from TRBV3-1 and TRBJ2-1; the D is unclear. The CDR3 spans 14 residues. Germline V gene data show CDR1 as LGHDT and CDR2 as YNNKEL (reference sequence). V lost 0 bases and J lost 10, with 13 bases in between. The CDR3 sequence is CASSQDPRSPEQFF. The CDR3 nucleotides read TGTGCCAGCAGCCAAGATCCCCGGAGCCCCGAGCAGTTCTTC.

In its sample, this clonotype was seen a few times. This chain joins TRBV29-1 and TRBJ1-3, with 9 positions matching TRBD1. Germline trimming cut 6 bases from V and 0 bases from J; bases unmatched to any gene: 3. CDR1 and CDR2 (germline): SQVTM, ANQGSEA. The CDR3 loop spans 14 amino acids. CDR3 in DNA: TGCAGCGTAATGGACAGGGGCTCTGGAAACACCATATATTTT. Its protein is CSVMDRGSGNTIYF.

This rearrangement joins TRBV20-1 to TRBJ1-5, with 9 positions matching TRBD1. The CDR3 covers 14 residues. Per the germline V gene, CDR1 is DFQATT and CDR2 is SNEGSKA (reference sequence). The V gene end was trimmed by 6 bases and the J gene end by 2 bases; junction bases not matched to a gene: 5. The CDR3 sequence is CSAGTGRGNQPQHF. The CDR3 nucleotides are TGCAGTGCAGGGACAGGGAGGGGCAATCAGCCCCAGCATTTT.

CDR3 sequence: CSVKLDGRNIQYF. The CDR3 bases are TGCAGCGTTAAGCTAGACGGTAGAAACATTCAGTACTTC. The V and J genes are TRBV29-1 and TRBJ2-4; D gene uncertain. V lost 5 bases and J lost 6, with 14 bases in between. The V gene's germline CDR1 is SQVTM and CDR2 ANQGSEA. The CDR3 consists of 13 residues. Looking up the rest from reference TRBV29-1 and TRBJ2-4 gives the full variable domain: SAVISQKPSRDICQRGTSLTIQCQVDSQVTMMFWYRQQPGQSLTLIATANQGSEATYESGFVIDKFPISRPNLTFSTLTVSNMSPEDSSIYLCSVKLDGRNIQYFGAGTRLSVL.

This clonotype was counted only a few times. The genes are TRBV18 and TRBJ2-1; no definite D call. Germline loops: CDR1 KGHSH, CDR2 LQKENI. The CDR3 totals 16 residues. V lost 3 bases and J 0 bases, leaving 12 bases between the germline ends. Written as DNA, the CDR3 is TGTGCCAGCTCACCCCCTGACCTGAGCTCCTACAATGAGCAGTTCTTC. It yields the protein CASSPPDLSSYNEQFF.

This clonotype was found a few times. The chain links TRBV20-1 to TRBJ2-5; TRBD1 aligns across 7 bases. V shed 0 bases and J 2 bases; nucleotides not matched to a gene: 3. The CDR3 sequence is 14 residues long. The germline V gene encodes CDR1 DFQATT and CDR2 SNEGSKA (reference sequence). The CDR3 DNA reads as TGCAGTGCTAGAGACCTGACAGGGCAAGAGACCCAGTACTTC. As protein: CSARDLTGQETQYF.

In this sample, this clonotype turned up a few times. The chain uses TRBV5-1 and TRBJ2-7, with a tentative D call TRBD2 (6 bases). From germline, CDR1 is SGHRS and CDR2 YFSETQ. The length of the CDR3 is 13 residues. The V gene lost 4 bases and the J gene lost 0 bases, with 8 bases spanning the gap. CDR3 region: CASSGGYSYEQYF. CDR3 bases: TGCGCCAGCAGCGGAGGGTACTCCTACGAGCAGTACTTC.

This clonotype was counted a few times. The CDR3 loop reads CASSLSGTGMRGELFF. The DNA for the CDR3 is TGTGCCAGCAGCTTATCCGGGACAGGGATGCGCGGGGAGCTGTTTTTT. The chain combines TRBV7-2 with TRBJ2-2, with TRBD1 identical over 9 bases. V was pared by 2 bases and J by 7 bases, with 8 bases of the junction left unmatched. This CDR3 is 16 amino acids long. Germline lookup yields CDR1 SGHTA and CDR2 FQGNSA.

This clonotype turned up a few times. This chain joins TRBV7-9 and TRBJ2-3; D call uncertain. CDR1 and CDR2 (germline): SEHNR, FQNEAQ (reference sequence). The CDR3 has 14 amino acids. Trimming shortened V by 4 bases and J by 0 bases, and 8 bases separated the two germline ends. In nucleotides, the CDR3 is TGTGCCAGCAGCTCCTCTACTAGCACAGATACGCAGTATTTT. Its protein is CASSSSTSTDTQYF.

This clonotype occurred a few times. The chain employs TRBV15 and TRBJ1-2; unclear D gene. Germline CDR1 and CDR2: LNHNV and YYDKDF (reference sequence). Between the trimmed V and J ends, which lost 6 bases and 4 bases, there was a span of 12 bases. The CDR3 is 13 residues long. This CDR3 reads CATRISTIYGYTF. DNA of the CDR3: TGTGCCACCAGAATCTCCACAATCTATGGCTACACCTTC.

This clonotype was counted a few times. The V call is TRBV11-2, the J call TRBJ2-7; TRBD2 aligns across 12 bases. In germline, CDR1 is SGHAT, CDR2 FQNNGV. Germline trimming cut 1 base from V and 1 base from J; bases unmatched to any gene: 8. This CDR3 has 18 amino acids. The CDR3 DNA follows: TGTGCCAGCAGCTTAGGGAGACTAGCGGGAGTCGCTTCCTACGAGCAGTACTTC. Its translation: CASSLGRLAGVASYEQYF.

The V gene is TRBV7-2, the J gene TRBJ2-5, with 8 bases aligning to TRBD2. The germline gives CDR1 SGHTA, CDR2 FQGNSA. CDR3 length: 14 residues. Trimming took 5 bases from V and 3 from J; bases not matched to a gene: 5. CDR3 bases: TGTGCCAGCAGCAGCAGCGGGAGTAAAGAGACCCAGTACTTC. Translating it yields CASSSSGSKETQYF.

This clonotype has more than one count but fewer than ten. The chain recombines TRBV7-9 with TRBJ1-1; D may be TRBD1 (6 bases). Germline V gene lookup returns CDR1 SEHNR and CDR2 FQNEAQ (reference sequence). Trimming removed 9 bases from V and 4 bases from J, with 15 bases in between. This CDR3 contains 13 residues. CDR3 protein: CASLVWGLTEAFF. CDR3 coding DNA: TGTGCCAGTCTGGTGTGGGGGCTCACTGAAGCTTTCTTT.

This clonotype showed up many times. The chain employs TRBV29-1 and TRBJ2-4; 10 bases are shared with TRBD2. Looked up from germline, CDR1 is SQVTM and CDR2 is ANQGSEA. The CDR3 has 15 amino acids. V dropped 8 bases and J dropped 12; count of bases not matched to a gene: 19. The CDR3 spells CSICQGLAGANAQYF. The CDR3 bases are TGCAGCATCTGCCAAGGGCTAGCGGGGGCGAACGCTCAGTACTTC.

The chain has TRBV7-6 and TRBJ2-1; 8 nucleotides line up with TRBD1. CDR1 is SGHVS and CDR2 is FNYEAQ in the germline V gene. With 1 base clipped from V and 9 bases from J, the junction kept 11 bases outside the gene matches. CDR3 length: 16 amino acids. CDR3 bases: TGTGCCAGCAGCTTAGGACAGGGGCTGAGGTTTGGTGAGCAGTTCTTC. It specifies CASSLGQGLRFGEQFF.

V gene TRBV11-3 combines with J gene TRBJ1-5; D is perhaps TRBD1 (6 bases). This CDR3 is 13 amino acids long. Germline V CDR1 and CDR2: SGHNT, YENEEA. The V gene lost 6 bases and the J gene lost 9 bases, with 15 bases spanning the gap. The CDR3 bases are TGTGCCAGCAGTTTTACAGGGAAAGGGCCCCAGCATTTT. It specifies CASSFTGKGPQHF.

The chain couples TRBV20-1 to TRBJ1-2, with D tentatively TRBD1 (6 bases). V was cut by 4 bases and J by 3 bases, with 15 bases left in between. The CDR3 runs 14 residues. The germline gives CDR1 DFQATT, CDR2 SNEGSKA (reference sequence). For the CDR3, the DNA is TGCAGTGCTACATATACTAGGGGGGACTATGGCTACACCTTC. Protein sequence: CSATYTRGDYGYTF.

V is TRBV6-5 and J is TRBJ1-1; D may be TRBD1 (5 bases). The CDR3 spans 13 residues. V lost 2 bases to trimming and J lost 8 bases, with 12 bases between them. Looked up from germline, CDR1 is MNHEY and CDR2 is SVGAGI. The CDR3 sequence: CASSYRDPREAFF. The DNA for the CDR3 is TGTGCCAGCAGTTACCGGGACCCTAGAGAAGCTTTCTTT.

At least ten counts were recorded for this clonotype. This chain's CDR3 is CASSLAPRFRRGSPLHF. The DNA for the CDR3 is TGTGCCAGCAGTTTGGCCCCCCGCTTTCGACGCGGCTCACCCCTCCACTTT. This sequence joins TRBV28 and TRBJ1-6, with D unclear. CDR1 and CDR2 (germline): MDHEN, SYDVKM. The CDR3 extends over 17 amino acids. The germline V and J ends were trimmed by 3 bases and 10 bases, with 22 bases remaining between them.